This is a list of T cell receptor beta chains from one sample in a study of OX40 agonist ivuxolimab in advanced cancers. The table came from immunoSEQ multiplex PCR; TCRdb's copy has only in-frame clones and leaves some out. The repertoire has about 52,000 clones, 85% to 90% of them found once; the top ten carry under 8.5%. The specimen was CD4+ or CD8+ T cells sorted from blood, collected in a trial of the OX40 agonist ivuxolimab. These receptors were obtained from an adult with an advanced solid tumor such as melanoma, head and neck, liver or kidney cancer. The CDR3 runs from the conserved cysteine through the conserved F or W. Each record gives: V gene, J gene, D gene, clone size, CDR3 protein, CDR3 DNA. A D gene is named only where the DNA matches it firmly. The listing skips clone size in some rows; elsewhere it reads once, few, many or a size class.

v_call: TRBV7-2; j_call: TRBJ2-3; d_call: -; clone_size: -; cdr3_aa: CASSLRPQPSTDTQYF; cdr3_nt: TGTGCCAGCAGCCTTAGGCCACAGCCTAGCACAGATACGCAGTATTTT
v_call: TRBV5-5; j_call: TRBJ1-6; d_call: -; clone_size: -; cdr3_aa: CASSLRVVNSPLHF; cdr3_nt: TGTGCCAGCAGCTTGCGAGTAGTCAATTCACCCCTCCACTTT
v_call: TRBV5-1; j_call: TRBJ1-1; d_call: TRBD1; clone_size: -; cdr3_aa: CASSRTGAGSEAFF; cdr3_nt: TGCGCCAGCAGTCGGACAGGAGCCGGGTCTGAAGCTTTCTTT
v_call: TRBV6-1; j_call: TRBJ1-2; d_call: -; clone_size: -; cdr3_aa: CASRGRGQNGYTF; cdr3_nt: TGTGCCAGCAGGGGCCGGGGGCAAAATGGCTACACCTTC
v_call: TRBV18; j_call: TRBJ1-3; d_call: -; clone_size: -; cdr3_aa: CASSPRQSLSGNTIYF; cdr3_nt: TGTGCCAGCTCACCCAGACAGTCACTCTCTGGAAACACCATATATTTT
v_call: TRBV18; j_call: TRBJ1-1; d_call: -; clone_size: -; cdr3_aa: CASSPGRNTEAFF; cdr3_nt: TGTGCCAGCTCACCAGGGAGGAACACTGAAGCTTTCTTT
v_call: TRBV9; j_call: TRBJ2-1; d_call: -; clone_size: -; cdr3_aa: CASSPTIQGLKGNEQFF; cdr3_nt: TGTGCCAGCAGCCCCACCATTCAGGGCCTCAAGGGTAATGAGCAGTTCTTC
v_call: TRBV7-2; j_call: TRBJ1-4; d_call: TRBD1; clone_size: -; cdr3_aa: CASSLGSPGTGAEKLFF; cdr3_nt: TGTGCCAGCAGCTTAGGTTCCCCCGGGACAGGTGCCGAAAAACTGTTTTTT
v_call: TRBV27; j_call: TRBJ2-7; d_call: TRBD1; clone_size: -; cdr3_aa: CASSLRDRDYEQYF; cdr3_nt: TGTGCCAGCAGCCTCCGGGACAGGGACTACGAGCAGTACTTC
v_call: TRBV19; j_call: TRBJ1-6; d_call: -; clone_size: -; cdr3_aa: CASSIRAFPAGSPLHF; cdr3_nt: TGTGCCAGTAGTATACGGGCCTTCCCGGCTGGCTCACCCCTCCACTTT
v_call: TRBV5-1; j_call: TRBJ2-6; d_call: TRBD1; clone_size: -; cdr3_aa: CASSQGQPGANVLTF; cdr3_nt: TGCGCCAGCAGCCAGGGACAGCCTGGGGCCAACGTCCTGACTTTC
v_call: TRBV30; j_call: TRBJ1-3; d_call: -; clone_size: -; cdr3_aa: CAWRIGDLSGNTIYF; cdr3_nt: TGTGCCTGGAGAATAGGGGATTTGTCTGGAAACACCATATATTTT
v_call: TRBV7-9; j_call: TRBJ2-5; d_call: -; clone_size: -; cdr3_aa: CASSLVGRKETQYF; cdr3_nt: TGTGCCAGCAGCTTAGTGGGAAGAAAAGAGACCCAGTACTTC
v_call: TRBV18; j_call: TRBJ1-2; d_call: -; clone_size: -; cdr3_aa: CASSPGSDGYTF; cdr3_nt: TGTGCCAGCTCACCAGGGAGCGACGGCTACACCTTC
v_call: TRBV12-5; j_call: TRBJ1-5; d_call: TRBD1; clone_size: few; cdr3_aa: CASGKRTGGDNQPQHF; cdr3_nt: TGTGCTAGTGGGAAACGGACAGGGGGCGACAATCAGCCCCAGCATTTT
v_call: TRBV5-4; j_call: TRBJ2-1; d_call: -; clone_size: -; cdr3_aa: CASSLRDRGWEQFF; cdr3_nt: TGTGCCAGCAGCCTCCGGGACCGGGGATGGGAGCAGTTCTTC
v_call: TRBV6-9; j_call: TRBJ1-1; d_call: TRBD1; clone_size: -; cdr3_aa: CASSSNRGLSTEAFF; cdr3_nt: TGTGCCAGCAGTTCCAACAGGGGGCTGAGCACTGAAGCTTTCTTT
v_call: TRBV5-1; j_call: TRBJ1-2; d_call: -; clone_size: -; cdr3_aa: CASSILPERDGYTF; cdr3_nt: TGCGCCAGCAGCATACTCCCGGAACGGGATGGCTACACCTTC
v_call: TRBV30; j_call: TRBJ1-5; d_call: -; clone_size: few; cdr3_aa: CAWSVYGAEPQHF; cdr3_nt: TGTGCCTGGAGTGTCTACGGGGCTGAGCCCCAGCATTTT
v_call: TRBV29-1; j_call: TRBJ2-3; d_call: -; clone_size: -; cdr3_aa: CSAGTQYF; cdr3_nt: TGCAGCGCAGGTACGCAGTATTTT
v_call: TRBV27; j_call: TRBJ1-2; d_call: TRBD1; clone_size: -; cdr3_aa: CASSFGTGAINYGYTF; cdr3_nt: TGTGCCAGCAGTTTTGGGACAGGGGCCATTAACTATGGCTACACCTTC